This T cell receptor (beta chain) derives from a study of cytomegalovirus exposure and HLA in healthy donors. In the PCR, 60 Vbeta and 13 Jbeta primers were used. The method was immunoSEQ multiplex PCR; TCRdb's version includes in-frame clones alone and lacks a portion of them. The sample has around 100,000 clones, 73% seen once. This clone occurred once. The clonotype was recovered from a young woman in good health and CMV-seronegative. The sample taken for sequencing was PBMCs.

CDR3 coding DNA: TGCGCCAGCAGAACAGGGGCAGGGGAGCAGTACTTC. Translating gives CASRTGAGEQYF. The V and J genes are TRBV5-1 and TRBJ2-7; 7 positions agree with TRBD1. CDR3 length: 12 amino acids. Trimming cost V 5 bases and J 7 bases; bases outside gene matches: 6. Germline-derived CDR1 and CDR2 are SGHRS and YFSETQ.